This T cell receptor beta chain comes out of a study of T-cell memory formation after mild COVID-19. TCRdb ran MiXCR on the 5' RACE reads and lists one entry per CDR3 protein. The sample holds roughly 350,000 distinct CDR3 sequences; around 21% are singletons and the top ten take under 15%. The length of the CDR3 is 19 residues. Trimming took 1 base from V and 4 from J; bases not matched to a gene: 12. The germline CDR1 and CDR2 sequences are SGHRS and YFSETQ. The V and J genes are TRBV5-1 and TRBJ2-2, with TRBD2 matching 11 bases. Sequenced: PBMCs or a T cell subset sorted from them (not recorded which). This TCR derives from an adult woman who had mild COVID-19 (a few samples of this study predate the infection). Cell type and time point are not known. CDR3 region: CASSLTSGGETRVTGELFF. As DNA, the CDR3 is TGCGCCAGCAGCTTGACTAGCGGGGGAGAAACCCGAGTCACCGGGGAGCTGTTTTTT.